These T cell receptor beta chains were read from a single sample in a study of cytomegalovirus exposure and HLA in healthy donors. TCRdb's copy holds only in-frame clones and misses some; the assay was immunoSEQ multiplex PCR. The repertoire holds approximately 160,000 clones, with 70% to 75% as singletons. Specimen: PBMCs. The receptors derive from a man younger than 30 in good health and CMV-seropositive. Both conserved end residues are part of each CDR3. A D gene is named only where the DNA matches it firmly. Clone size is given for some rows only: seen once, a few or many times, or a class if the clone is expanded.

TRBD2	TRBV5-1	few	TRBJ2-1	TGCGCCAGCAGCTTACTAGCGGGCGGTTACAATGAGCAGTTCTTC	CASSLLAGGYNEQFF
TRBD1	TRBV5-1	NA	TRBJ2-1	TGCGCCAGCCGAATTGACAGGGGAGGCTACAATGAGCAGTTCTTC	CASRIDRGGYNEQFF
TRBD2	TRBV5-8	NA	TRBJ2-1	TGTGCCAGCAGCTTGGGCGGGAGATCCTACAATGAGCAGTTCTTC	CASSLGGRSYNEQFF
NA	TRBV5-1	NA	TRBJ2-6	TGCGCCAGCAGCTTTGACAGGAACTCTGGGGCCAACGTCCTGACTTTC	CASSFDRNSGANVLTF
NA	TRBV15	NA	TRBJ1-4	TGTGCCACCAGCAGAGCGGGAGGTCTTCAGGAACTGTTTTTT	CATSRAGGLQELFF
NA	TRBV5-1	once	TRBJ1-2	TGCGCCAGCAGCTTGGGGGCAGCAGATGGCTACACCTTC	CASSLGAADGYTF
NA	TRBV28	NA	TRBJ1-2	TGTGCCAGCAGTACGGGGGGCTATGGCTACACCTTC	CASSTGGYGYTF
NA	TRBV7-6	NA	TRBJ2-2	TGTGCCAGCAGCCCCCTTGAGAGCTTTAACACCGGGGAGCTGTTTTTT	CASSPLESFNTGELFF
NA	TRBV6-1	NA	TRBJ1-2	TGTGCCAGCAGTGAAGTAACAGTGCCCTATGGCTACACCTTC	CASSEVTVPYGYTF
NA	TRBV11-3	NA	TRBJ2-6	TGTGCCAGCAGCGTTGCCTCAGTCACGGGCTCTGGGGCCAACGTCCTGACTTTC	CASSVASVTGSGANVLTF
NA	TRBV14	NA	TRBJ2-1	TGTGCCAGCAGCCAATTCTTAAGGGGAAATGAGCAGTTCTTC	CASSQFLRGNEQFF
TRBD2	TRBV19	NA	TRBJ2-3	TGTGCCAGTAGTATTCCCCAACGGGAGGCAGATACGCAGTATTTT	CASSIPQREADTQYF
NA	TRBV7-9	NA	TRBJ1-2	TGTGCCAGCAGCTGGGGGGGGATGGACTATGGCTACACCTTC	CASSWGGMDYGYTF
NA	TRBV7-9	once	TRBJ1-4	TGTGCCAGCAGCAAGGGCGACAGGCTCACTAATGAAAAACTGTTTTTT	CASSKGDRLTNEKLFF
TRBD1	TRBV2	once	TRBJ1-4	TGTGCCAGCAGTAACAGGGGTGGCGAAAAACTGTTTTTT	CASSNRGGEKLFF
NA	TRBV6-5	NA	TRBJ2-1	TGTGCCAGCAGTCTCGGCTCCGGGACAAAGCAGTTCTTC	CASSLGSGTKQFF
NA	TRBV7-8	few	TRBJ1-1	TGTGCCAGCAGCTTAGACGACAGATATCAACTGAACACTGAAGCTTTCTTT	CASSLDDRYQLNTEAFF
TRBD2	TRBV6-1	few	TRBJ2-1	TGTGCCAGCAGTGAACTAGCGGGAGAGCGGAATGAGCAGTTCTTC	CASSELAGERNEQFF
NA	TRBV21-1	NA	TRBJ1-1	TGTGCCAGCAGCTTCCGGATATGGGACAGTGAAGCTTTCTTT	CASSFRIWDSEAFF
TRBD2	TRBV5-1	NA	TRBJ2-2	TGCGCCAGCAGCTTACTAGCGGGAGACGCCGGGGAGCTGTTTTTT	CASSLLAGDAGELFF
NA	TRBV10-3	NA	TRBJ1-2	TGTGCCATCACTAACCCCAGCGGGGATGGCTACACCTTC	CAITNPSGDGYTF
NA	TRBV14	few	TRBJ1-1	TGTGCCAGCAGCCTTGGGCGCGGGAGCACTGAAGCTTTCTTT	CASSLGRGSTEAFF
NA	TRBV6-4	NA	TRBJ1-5	TGTGCCAGCAGTGTGGGGGGGCAGATCAATCAGCCCCAGCATTTT	CASSVGGQINQPQHF
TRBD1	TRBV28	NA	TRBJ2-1	TGTGCCAGCAGTCCGGGAGCCGGGACAGGGAAGTTCTTC	CASSPGAGTGKFF
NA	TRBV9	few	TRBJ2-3	TGTGCCAGCAGCTCCTCCTTGGGGGGGGCGGATACGCAGTATTTT	CASSSSLGGADTQYF
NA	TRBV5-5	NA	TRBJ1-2	TGTGCCAGCAGGATCCACTCGGATGGCTACACCTTC	CASRIHSDGYTF
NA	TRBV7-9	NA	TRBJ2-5	TGTGCCAGCAGCCAAAGTCGCGGGGCATTTATACGGGAGACCCAGTACTTC	CASSQSRGAFIRETQYF
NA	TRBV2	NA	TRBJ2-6	TGTGCCAGCAGTAAGACAGGCCGGGGTTCTGGGGCCAACGTCCTGACTTTC	CASSKTGRGSGANVLTF
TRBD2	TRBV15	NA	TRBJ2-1	TGTGCCACCAGCAGAGATCCAGCGGGAGCGGGAAATGAGCAGTTCTTC	CATSRDPAGAGNEQFF
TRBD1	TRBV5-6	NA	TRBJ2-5	TGTGCCAGCAGGACGACAGGGACAGGGACCCAGTACTTC	CASRTTGTGTQYF
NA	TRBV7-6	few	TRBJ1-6	TGTGCCAGCAGCTTAGGGGGCCGATCACCCCTCCACTTT	CASSLGGRSPLHF
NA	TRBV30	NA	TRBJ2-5	TGTGCCTGGAGTGGGGGGGAAGGGGAGACCCAGTACTTC	CAWSGGEGETQYF
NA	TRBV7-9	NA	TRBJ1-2	TGTGCCAGCAGCTTAGACACATTAGGGGCGTATGGCTACACCTTC	CASSLDTLGAYGYTF
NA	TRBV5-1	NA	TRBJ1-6	TGCGCCAGCAGTTCAGCGCAGCAGGGTCGGCGTAATTCACCCCTCCACTTT	CASSSAQQGRRNSPLHF
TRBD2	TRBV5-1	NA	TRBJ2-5	TGCGCCAGCAGCGAACGTAGCGGGGTGGCGGAGACCCAGTACTTC	CASSERSGVAETQYF
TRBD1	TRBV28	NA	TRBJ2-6	TGTGCCAGCAGTCCACCGGGACAGGGGGCGCCCGGGGCCAACGTCCTGACTTTC	CASSPPGQGAPGANVLTF
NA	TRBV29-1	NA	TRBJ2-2	TGCAGCGTTGTCCCCCCTGAGACCGGGGAGCTGTTTTTT	CSVVPPETGELFF
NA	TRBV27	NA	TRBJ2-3	TGTGCCAGCAGTTTAAGGCTAGCGAACACAGATACGCAGTATTTT	CASSLRLANTDTQYF
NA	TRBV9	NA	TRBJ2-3	TGTGCCAGCAGCGGGGGGGTAGCGGAGCACACAGATACGCAGTATTTT	CASSGGVAEHTDTQYF
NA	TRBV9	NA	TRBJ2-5	TGTGCCAGCAGCGAGGGAACAGGGGAGGTAGAGACCCAGTACTTC	CASSEGTGEVETQYF